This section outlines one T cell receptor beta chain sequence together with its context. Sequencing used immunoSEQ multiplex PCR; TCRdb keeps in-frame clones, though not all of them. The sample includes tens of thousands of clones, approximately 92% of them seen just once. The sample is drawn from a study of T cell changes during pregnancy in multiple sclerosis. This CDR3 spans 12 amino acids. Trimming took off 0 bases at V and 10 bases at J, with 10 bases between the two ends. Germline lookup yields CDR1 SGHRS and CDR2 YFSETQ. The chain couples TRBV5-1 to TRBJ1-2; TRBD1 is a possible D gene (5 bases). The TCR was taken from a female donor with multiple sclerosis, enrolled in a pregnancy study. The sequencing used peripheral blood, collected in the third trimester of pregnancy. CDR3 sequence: CASSLEAGPYTF. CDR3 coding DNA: TGCGCCAGCAGCTTGGAGGCAGGGCCCTACACCTTC.